A selection of T cell receptor beta chains follows, all from one sample in a study of T cell responses to AZD1222 COVID-19 vaccine. Clones were read by immunoSEQ multiplex PCR, and TCRdb kept only the in-frame ones, dropping some. The repertoire holds some 120,000 clones, with around nine tenths as singletons. The material was peripheral blood, obtained on day 0 of AZD1222 vaccination. The receptors derive from an adult in good health. CDR3s include the opening cysteine and the closing phenylalanine or tryptophan. A D gene is named only where the DNA matches it firmly. The size field is filled for only some rows; it gives once, few, many or a size class.

TRBJ2-7 - TRBV30 - CAWSVRGEAYEQYF TGTGCCTGGAGTGTAAGAGGGGAAGCCTACGAGCAGTACTTC
TRBJ2-3 - TRBV7-5 - CARSWLRDRGRTDTQYF TGTGCCAGAAGCTGGCTCCGGGACAGGGGCCGCACAGATACGCAGTATTTT
TRBJ2-5 - TRBV27 once CASSFGYQETQYF TGTGCCAGCAGTTTTGGGTACCAAGAGACCCAGTACTTC
TRBJ2-7 - TRBV24-1 - CATSDGGRLSPYEQYF TGTGCCACCAGTGATGGGGGACGTCTGTCCCCCTACGAGCAGTACTTC
TRBJ1-1 - TRBV9 - CASSVEASIGGAPTEAFF TGTGCCAGCAGCGTAGAAGCTTCGATCGGGGGGGCGCCCACTGAAGCTTTCTTT
TRBJ1-6 - TRBV27 - CASSSREGHNSPLHF TGTGCCAGCAGTTCCAGGGAGGGACATAATTCACCCCTCCACTTT
TRBJ2-1 TRBD2 TRBV3-1/TRBV3-2 - CASSTTSGRWGCSYNEQFF TGTGCCAGCAGCACGACTAGCGGGAGATGGGGTTGCTCCTACAATGAGCAGTTCTTC
TRBJ2-3 - TRBV5-1 - CASSLGVAGRDADTQYF TGCGCCAGCAGCTTGGGTGTGGCGGGTCGGGACGCAGATACGCAGTATTTT
TRBJ2-5 TRBD1 TRBV19 - CASADRGREETQYF TGTGCCAGTGCAGACAGGGGAAGAGAAGAGACCCAGTACTTC
TRBJ2-5 TRBD2 TRBV28 - CASSPAREGGETQYF TGTGCCAGCAGTCCCGCCCGGGAGGGGGGGGAGACCCAGTACTTC
TRBJ2-7 TRBD1 TRBV11-1 few CASSSDRGIYEQYF TGTGCCAGCAGCTCCGACAGGGGAATATACGAGCAGTACTTC
TRBJ2-1 TRBD2 TRBV6-1 - CASSEVLPSGFYNEQFF TGTGCCAGCAGTGAAGTCCTGCCTAGCGGGTTTTACAATGAGCAGTTCTTC
TRBJ2-1 TRBD1 TRBV5-1 - CASSPRGPSYNEQFF TGCGCCAGCAGCCCCAGGGGGCCCTCCTACAATGAGCAGTTCTTC
TRBJ1-4 - TRBV2 - CASGREKLFF TGTGCCAGCGGGCGAGAAAAACTGTTTTTT
TRBJ2-5 TRBD2 TRBV7-2 - CASSPGTTFYF TGTGCCAGCAGTCCTGGGACTACATTCTACTTC
TRBJ1-6 - TRBV2 - CATHLTGSGSPLHF TGTGCCACTCACCTAACGGGGTCGGGCTCACCCCTCCACTTT
TRBJ2-7 - TRBV6-2/TRBV6-3 - CASSSTDYEQYF TGTGCCAGCAGTTCGACTGACTACGAGCAGTACTTC
TRBJ1-6 TRBD1 TRBV2 - CASSVDRDSPLHF TGTGCCAGCAGTGTCGACAGGGATTCACCCCTCCACTTT
TRBJ1-5 TRBD1 TRBV28 - CASKGGTGPYQPQHF TGTGCCAGCAAAGGAGGGACAGGGCCTTATCAGCCCCAGCATTTT
TRBJ2-1 - TRBV20-1 once CSTQTVNEQFF TGCAGTACCCAGACTGTCAATGAGCAGTTCTTC
TRBJ1-1 TRBD1 TRBV4-1 - CASSQGSTKGANTEAFF TGCGCCAGCAGCCAAGGCAGTACTAAGGGGGCGAACACTGAAGCTTTCTTT
TRBJ2-2 TRBD1 TRBV28 - CASSTGGAGTGELFF TGTGCCAGCAGTACAGGGGGCGCAGGCACCGGGGAGCTGTTTTTT
TRBJ1-1 TRBD1 TRBV27 - CASSRDRVNTEAFF TGTGCCAGCAGCCGGGACAGGGTGAACACTGAAGCTTTCTTT
TRBJ1-2 TRBD1 TRBV10-3 - CAIKGTGDNYGYTF TGTGCCATCAAAGGGACAGGGGACAACTATGGCTACACCTTC
TRBJ1-5 TRBD1 TRBV18 once CASSPAQGAGSNQPQHF TGTGCCAGCTCACCAGCACAGGGGGCGGGAAGCAATCAGCCCCAGCATTTT
TRBJ2-5 TRBD2 TRBV15 - CATSRGSGSGQETQYF TGTGCCACCAGCAGAGGTAGCGGGAGCGGTCAAGAGACCCAGTACTTC
TRBJ2-1 - TRBV5-1 - CASSLEEVLYNEQFF TGCGCCAGCAGCTTGGAAGAGGTCCTCTACAATGAGCAGTTCTTC
TRBJ2-3 TRBD1 TRBV30 - CAWSVQGADTQYF TGTGCCTGGAGTGTACAGGGGGCAGATACGCAGTATTTT
TRBJ1-1 - TRBV2 - CASKIQGIGGTEAFF TGTGCCAGCAAGATACAGGGAATTGGGGGGACTGAAGCTTTCTTT
TRBJ1-2 - TRBV29-1 - CSVEEYSGYTF TGCAGCGTTGAAGAGTATAGTGGCTACACCTTC
TRBJ1-2 - TRBV2 - CASSEQGNGYTF TGTGCCAGCAGTGAACAGGGGAATGGCTACACCTTC
TRBJ1-1 - TRBV18 - CASSDQGLMNTEAFF TGTGCCAGCTCAGATCAGGGTCTCATGAACACTGAAGCTTTCTTT
TRBJ2-3 - TRBV7-2 - CASSPASSGSHTQYF TGTGCCAGCAGCCCGGCTTCTAGTGGGAGCCATACGCAGTATTTT
TRBJ1-1 TRBD1 TRBV28 - CASRSQGARTEAFF TGTGCCAGCCGATCCCAGGGGGCGCGAACTGAAGCTTTCTTT
TRBJ1-1 - TRBV3-1/TRBV3-2 - CASSQGHTEAFF TGTGCCAGCAGCCAAGGACACACTGAAGCTTTCTTT
TRBJ2-1 - TRBV6-5 - CATKGRQSSYNEQFF TGTGCCACCAAAGGAAGACAGTCCTCCTACAATGAGCAGTTCTTC
TRBJ1-6 - TRBV18 - CASSPLGWGDSPLHF TGTGCCAGCTCTCCCCTTGGGTGGGGGGATTCACCCCTCCACTTT
TRBJ1-5 - TRBV28 - CASSSGSEGGQPQHF TGTGCCAGCAGTTCGGGATCCGAGGGGGGTCAGCCCCAGCATTTT
TRBJ1-1 - TRBV7-3 - CASSRPSMGTEAFF TGTGCCAGCAGCCGCCCTAGTATGGGCACTGAAGCTTTCTTT
TRBJ2-1 TRBD2 TRBV10-1 - CASESPSTSGSRGTSSYNEQFF TGCGCCAGCGAGTCCCCAAGTACTAGCGGGAGCAGGGGGACGAGCTCCTACAATGAGCAGTTCTTC
TRBJ2-1 - TRBV11-2 - CASSFIGNRAAYNEQFF TGTGCCAGCAGCTTCATAGGAAACAGGGCTGCCTACAATGAGCAGTTCTTC
TRBJ1-1 TRBD1 TRBV5-4 - CASSLAGTGDAEAFF TGTGCCAGCAGCTTGGCCGGGACAGGGGACGCTGAAGCTTTCTTT
TRBJ2-1 TRBD2 TRBV29-1 - CSVSHRGGTSMGNEQFF TGCAGCGTTTCCCACCGAGGGGGGACTAGCATGGGCAATGAGCAGTTCTTC
TRBJ2-7 - TRBV19 - CASSIRQHSYEQYF TGTGCCAGTAGTATCAGACAGCACTCCTACGAGCAGTACTTC
TRBJ2-2 - TRBV6-2/TRBV6-3 once CASSLHWGGELFF TGTGCCAGCAGCCTCCATTGGGGCGGGGAGCTGTTTTTT
TRBJ2-5 - TRBV30 - CAWSGETQYF TGTGCCTGGAGTGGAGAGACCCAGTACTTC
TRBJ2-3 TRBD1 TRBV14 - CASSPRDRGHTDTQYF TGTGCCAGCAGCCCAAGGGACAGGGGACACACAGATACGCAGTATTTT
TRBJ2-7 - TRBV7-2 - CATQDTGSYSYEQYF TGTGCCACACAGGACACCGGGAGCTACTCCTACGAGCAGTACTTC
TRBJ2-1 - TRBV6-6 - CASLTGGANEQFF TGTGCCAGTCTTACTGGCGGCGCAAATGAGCAGTTCTTC
TRBJ2-1 TRBD1 TRBV5-6 once CASSLRTGTGYNEQFF TGTGCCAGCAGCTTGCGCACCGGGACAGGCTACAATGAGCAGTTCTTC
TRBJ1-1 - TRBV2 - CASSEGVSEAFF TGTGCCAGCAGTGAGGGGGTGAGTGAAGCTTTCTTT
TRBJ2-1 - TRBV19 - CASSERAGASYNEQFF TGTGCCAGTAGCGAGCGGGCAGGAGCGTCCTACAATGAGCAGTTCTTC
TRBJ1-3 - TRBV28 - CASSQTAANTIYF TGTGCCAGCTCGCAGACGGCTGCAAACACCATATATTTT